This TCR beta chain was captured by sequencing in a study of blood T cell repertoires in COVID-19. The germline V gene has CDR1 SGHNT and CDR2 YYREEE (reference sequence). Deletions cut 0 bases from V and 2 bases from J, with 12 bases between. This CDR3 spans 15 amino acids. Libraries were prepared by immunoSEQ multiplex PCR; TCRdb keeps only in-frame clonotypes and omits some of them. The sample includes hundreds of thousands of clones, 75% to 90% seen only once; the top ten take around a tenth. The chain joins TRBV5-4 to TRBJ2-7, with no clear D. The material sequenced was PBMCs or T cells enriched from blood (not recorded which). This sequence originates from a woman aged 40 to 50 who had recovered from COVID-19. This CDR3 is CASSLEPASTYEQYF. Written as DNA, the CDR3 is TGTGCCAGCAGCTTGGAACCTGCGAGCACCTACGAGCAGTACTTC.